A selection of T cell receptor beta chains follows, all from one sample in a study of OX40 agonist ivuxolimab in advanced cancers. TCRdb's table, derived via immunoSEQ multiplex PCR, lists solely in-frame clones and lacks some. In the table there are 45,000 to 65,000 clones, more than 75% of which are singletons. Sequencing was performed on CD4+ or CD8+ T cells sorted from blood, taken in a trial of the OX40 agonist ivuxolimab. Source of these receptors: an adult with an advanced solid tumor such as melanoma, head and neck, liver or kidney cancer. Both conserved end residues are part of each CDR3. A D gene is named only where the DNA matches it firmly. Only part of the rows carry a size: once, few, many, or a class if the clone is expanded.

V: TRBV6-6; size: -; J: TRBJ2-7; D: -; DNA: TGTGCCAGCAGTTACGGTGTACCTCCGGGGGAGCAGTACTTC; CDR3: CASSYGVPPGEQYF
V: TRBV25-1; size: -; J: TRBJ2-1; D: -; DNA: TGTGCCAGCAGTGAGTTGAACCGGGGTTACAATGAGCAGTTCTTC; CDR3: CASSELNRGYNEQFF
V: TRBV30; size: -; J: TRBJ1-2; D: -; DNA: TGTGCCTGGAGTCGGGTGGAGGGCTACACCTTC; CDR3: CAWSRVEGYTF
V: TRBV5-1; size: -; J: TRBJ1-1; D: -; DNA: TGCGCCAGCAGGGTAGCACAAATGAACACTGAAGCTTTCTTT; CDR3: CASRVAQMNTEAFF
V: TRBV10-3; size: -; J: TRBJ1-2; D: -; DNA: TGTGCCATCAGTGAGAACAGGGAAGGTGGCTACACCTTC; CDR3: CAISENREGGYTF
V: TRBV12-5; size: -; J: TRBJ1-1; D: -; DNA: TGTGCTAGTGGATTAGGCCTGAACACTGAAGCTTTCTTT; CDR3: CASGLGLNTEAFF
V: TRBV7-8; size: once; J: TRBJ1-1; D: -; DNA: TGTGCCAGCAGCTCAAGACAGCCGAACACTGAAGCTTTCTTT; CDR3: CASSSRQPNTEAFF
V: TRBV7-2; size: -; J: TRBJ2-7; D: -; DNA: TGTGCCAGCAGCTTAGCTCCCCAGGGTGCCTACGAGCAGTACTTC; CDR3: CASSLAPQGAYEQYF
V: TRBV19; size: -; J: TRBJ2-2; D: TRBD1; DNA: TGTGCCAGTAGTATCGACAGGGGAGGCGGGGAGCTGTTTTTT; CDR3: CASSIDRGGGELFF
V: TRBV6-5; size: -; J: TRBJ1-2; D: -; DNA: TGTGCCAGCAGTTACTCGGGGGCGGGGGGCGACTATGGCTACACCTTC; CDR3: CASSYSGAGGDYGYTF
V: TRBV7-2; size: -; J: TRBJ2-3; D: -; DNA: TGTGCCAGCAGCCCGGAGCAGGCCTCGGATACGCAGTATTTT; CDR3: CASSPEQASDTQYF
V: TRBV11-2; size: -; J: TRBJ1-2; D: TRBD1; DNA: TGTGCCAGCAGCGCGACAGGGGGCGAGTATGGCTACACCTTC; CDR3: CASSATGGEYGYTF
V: TRBV5-6; size: few; J: TRBJ1-1; D: TRBD1; DNA: TGTGCCAGCAGCTTGGTGACAGGGTGGCCGATCACTGAAGCTTTCTTT; CDR3: CASSLVTGWPITEAFF
V: TRBV20-1; size: -; J: TRBJ2-5; D: TRBD1; DNA: TGCAGTCACCGACAGGGAGAGACCCAGTACTTC; CDR3: CSHRQGETQYF
V: TRBV5-1; size: -; J: TRBJ2-1; D: -; DNA: TGCGCCAGCAGCTTGGCGGGATACAACTACAATGAGCAGTTCTTC; CDR3: CASSLAGYNYNEQFF
V: TRBV5-1; size: -; J: TRBJ2-6; D: TRBD1; DNA: TGCGCCAGCAGCTTGGCCGGAGTAGGGGACAGGGTGATGTCTGGGGCCAACGTCCTGACTTTC; CDR3: CASSLAGVGDRVMSGANVLTF
V: TRBV7-2; size: -; J: TRBJ1-5; D: -; DNA: TGTGCCAGCAGCTTATATGGGGAGATTGGTCAGCCCCAGCATTTT; CDR3: CASSLYGEIGQPQHF
V: TRBV6-5; size: -; J: TRBJ1-6; D: TRBD1; DNA: TGTGCCAGCAGTTACGACAGGGGGAATTCACCCCTCCACTTT; CDR3: CASSYDRGNSPLHF
V: TRBV5-5; size: -; J: TRBJ2-1; D: TRBD2; DNA: TGTGCCAGCAGCTTGGGACTAGCGGGGTACAATGAGCAGTTCTTC; CDR3: CASSLGLAGYNEQFF
V: TRBV30; size: -; J: TRBJ2-2; D: TRBD2; DNA: TGTGCCTGGAGTGTACGGCTAGCGGGGCTCACCGGGGAGCTGTTTTTT; CDR3: CAWSVRLAGLTGELFF
V: TRBV15; size: -; J: TRBJ2-4; D: -; DNA: TGTGCCACCAGCAGAGATCCAGGGCAGGGGAACATTCAGTACTTC; CDR3: CATSRDPGQGNIQYF
V: TRBV28; size: -; J: TRBJ1-5; D: -; DNA: TGTGCCAGCAGTTGGACTGGGAATAGCAATCAGCCCCAGCATTTT; CDR3: CASSWTGNSNQPQHF
V: TRBV4-1; size: -; J: TRBJ1-3; D: TRBD1; DNA: TGCGCCAGCAGCCGAGAAGGACAGGGTCTTTCACGAAACACCATATATTTT; CDR3: CASSREGQGLSRNTIYF
V: TRBV5-4; size: -; J: TRBJ2-3; D: TRBD2; DNA: TGTGCCAGCAGCTTTGGCGGGGGGCGATGGGGCGGGGTAAATACGCAGTATTTT; CDR3: CASSFGGGRWGGVNTQYF
V: TRBV5-1; size: -; J: TRBJ1-3; D: -; DNA: TGCGCCAGCAGCTTGGGCAGCTCTGGAAACACCATATATTTT; CDR3: CASSLGSSGNTIYF
V: TRBV7-8; size: -; J: TRBJ2-7; D: TRBD1; DNA: TGTGCCAGCAGCTTGACCGGGACAGGGGGTACTTACGAGCAGTACTTC; CDR3: CASSLTGTGGTYEQYF
V: TRBV10-2; size: -; J: TRBJ2-5; D: -; DNA: TGCGCCAGCAGTGAGTCCAGGGCCCAAGAGACCCAGTACTTC; CDR3: CASSESRAQETQYF
V: TRBV13; size: -; J: TRBJ2-3; D: TRBD2; DNA: TGTGCCAGCAGTTCCAGTTTCACTCCGACTAGCGGGGGGCCGACGGATACGCAGTATTTT; CDR3: CASSSSFTPTSGGPTDTQYF
V: TRBV6-5; size: -; J: TRBJ2-1; D: -; DNA: TGTGCCAGCAGTCTCCAGGGTTCCTACAATGAGCAGTTCTTC; CDR3: CASSLQGSYNEQFF
V: TRBV5-5; size: -; J: TRBJ1-5; D: -; DNA: TGTGCCAGCAGCTTGAGGGCCCCCAATCAGCCCCAGCATTTT; CDR3: CASSLRAPNQPQHF
V: TRBV4-1; size: -; J: TRBJ2-7; D: -; DNA: TGCGCCAGCAGCCAAGAATCCGACACCTTTCTGTCCTACGAGCAGTACTTC; CDR3: CASSQESDTFLSYEQYF
V: TRBV14; size: -; J: TRBJ2-7; D: -; DNA: TGTGCCAGCAGCCGTCAGAACTACGAGCAGTACTTC; CDR3: CASSRQNYEQYF
V: TRBV2; size: -; J: TRBJ1-2; D: TRBD1; DNA: TGTGCCAGCAGTGAACAGGACAGGGGGCGTGGTGGCTACACCTTC; CDR3: CASSEQDRGRGGYTF
V: TRBV13; size: -; J: TRBJ1-1; D: TRBD1; DNA: TGTGCCAGCAGCCCTATGGACAGGGCCACTGAAGCTTTCTTT; CDR3: CASSPMDRATEAFF
V: TRBV6-5; size: -; J: TRBJ2-7; D: TRBD1; DNA: TGTGCCAGCAGTGACCGGACAGGGGGCGAGCAGTACTTC; CDR3: CASSDRTGGEQYF
V: TRBV5-1; size: -; J: TRBJ2-7; D: -; DNA: TGCGCCAGCAGCTTGGAAGACCCTTCCTACGAGCAGTACTTC; CDR3: CASSLEDPSYEQYF
V: TRBV6-6; size: few; J: TRBJ1-2; D: TRBD1; DNA: TGTGCCAGCAGTCAAAGGACAGGGAACTATGGCTACACCTTC; CDR3: CASSQRTGNYGYTF
V: TRBV5-1; size: -; J: TRBJ2-7; D: -; DNA: TGCGCCAGCAGCTTTACGGGACCGTCTGGGGGGAACGAGCAGTACTTC; CDR3: CASSFTGPSGGNEQYF
V: TRBV5-5; size: -; J: TRBJ2-1; D: TRBD2; DNA: TGTGCCAGCAGCTCGGGACTAGGTTCATACAATGAGCAGTTCTTC; CDR3: CASSSGLGSYNEQFF
V: TRBV7-2; size: few; J: TRBJ1-6; D: -; DNA: TGTGCCAGCAGCGGATCCTATAATTCACCCCTCCACTTT; CDR3: CASSGSYNSPLHF
V: TRBV28; size: -; J: TRBJ2-1; D: -; DNA: TGTGCCAGCGGAATCGCCCGGGGGCAGGTCACCAACAATGAGCAGTTCTTC; CDR3: CASGIARGQVTNNEQFF
V: TRBV6-6; size: -; J: TRBJ1-2; D: -; DNA: TGTGCCAGCAGTTACTCCGAGGGGCTTAGCTATGGCTACACCTTC; CDR3: CASSYSEGLSYGYTF